This is a list of T cell receptor beta chains from one sample in a study of early T cells in non-severe SARS-CoV-2 infection. TCRdb fed the 5' RACE reads into MiXCR, producing one record per CDR3 protein. The repertoire holds fewer than 85,000 distinct CDR3 sequences, with roughly 12% as singletons. The sequencing here drew on whole blood, taken at baseline. Receptors were obtained from an adult who was a healthcare worker with PCR-confirmed SARS-CoV-2 infection or an uninfected control (not recorded which). Each CDR3 is given with its conserved first and last residue. D genes are given only for firm matches. Size values are once, few and many counts, or a class for expanded clones, and some rows have none.

CDR3aa: CASRAVSPASEKLFF; CDR3nt: TGTGCCAGCAGGGCCGTTAGCCCTGCGTCCGAAAAACTGTTTTTT; j_gene: TRBJ1-4; v_gene: TRBV6-1; d_gene: NA; abundance: many
CDR3aa: CASSVLGRDPNQPQHF; CDR3nt: TGTGCCAGTAGTGTCTTGGGACGGGATCCGAATCAGCCCCAGCATTTT; j_gene: TRBJ1-5; v_gene: TRBV19; d_gene: NA; abundance: many
CDR3aa: CASSQDIYTEAFF; CDR3nt: TGTGCCAGCAGCCAGGACATTTACACTGAAGCTTTCTTT; j_gene: TRBJ1-1; v_gene: TRBV14; d_gene: NA; abundance: few
CDR3aa: CASSFQTPTDTQYF; CDR3nt: TGTGCCAGCAGCTTTCAAACCCCCACAGATACGCAGTATTTT; j_gene: TRBJ2-3; v_gene: TRBV7-9; d_gene: NA; abundance: many
CDR3aa: CASSLDREGGYTF; CDR3nt: TGTGCCAGCAGCTTGGACAGGGAGGGCGGCTACACCTTC; j_gene: TRBJ1-2; v_gene: TRBV5-4; d_gene: NA; abundance: NA
CDR3aa: CASTRGQPDYTEAFF; CDR3nt: TGCGCCAGCACGAGGGGACAGCCCGATTACACTGAAGCTTTCTTT; j_gene: TRBJ1-1; v_gene: TRBV5-1; d_gene: TRBD1; abundance: NA
CDR3aa: CASSDSQETQYF; CDR3nt: TGTGCCAGCAGTGACTCCCAAGAGACCCAGTACTTC; j_gene: TRBJ2-5; v_gene: TRBV6-2/TRBV6-3; d_gene: NA; abundance: few
CDR3aa: CASSLGVSMDTQYF; CDR3nt: TGTGCCAGCAGCTTAGGGGTTAGCATGGATACGCAGTATTTT; j_gene: TRBJ2-3; v_gene: TRBV11-2; d_gene: NA; abundance: few
CDR3aa: CASSLTGTSPEQYF; CDR3nt: TGTGCCAGCAGCCTTACCGGGACTAGCCCCGAGCAGTACTTC; j_gene: TRBJ2-7; v_gene: TRBV7-3; d_gene: TRBD2; abundance: NA
CDR3aa: CASSEFDRVTMEQYF; CDR3nt: TGTGCCAGCAGTGAATTCGACAGGGTCACCATGGAGCAGTACTTC; j_gene: TRBJ2-7; v_gene: TRBV6-1; d_gene: TRBD1; abundance: few
CDR3aa: CATSREGTGDSPLHF; CDR3nt: TGTGCCACCAGCAGGGAGGGGACAGGGGATTCACCCCTCCACTTT; j_gene: TRBJ1-6; v_gene: TRBV15; d_gene: TRBD1; abundance: NA
CDR3aa: CSERQGQDTEAFF; CDR3nt: TGCAGCGAAAGACAGGGTCAGGACACTGAAGCTTTCTTT; j_gene: TRBJ1-1; v_gene: TRBV29-1; d_gene: TRBD1; abundance: many
CDR3aa: CASSPLGATGELFF; CDR3nt: TGTGCCAGCAGCCCCCTTGGGGCGACCGGGGAGCTGTTTTTT; j_gene: TRBJ2-2; v_gene: TRBV7-3; d_gene: NA; abundance: NA
CDR3aa: CSVVKDYGYTF; CDR3nt: TGCAGCGTTGTGAAAGACTATGGCTACACCTTC; j_gene: TRBJ1-2; v_gene: TRBV29-1; d_gene: NA; abundance: many
CDR3aa: CASSEEAANQPQHF; CDR3nt: TGTGCCAGCAGTGAAGAGGCTGCCAATCAGCCCCAGCATTTT; j_gene: TRBJ1-5; v_gene: TRBV6-1; d_gene: NA; abundance: few
CDR3aa: CADSFNYGYTF; CDR3nt: TGTGCGGACAGCTTTAACTATGGCTACACCTTC; j_gene: TRBJ1-2; v_gene: TRBV7-3; d_gene: NA; abundance: few
CDR3aa: CASSSGQGGSTEAFF; CDR3nt: TGTGCCAGCAGCTCCGGACAGGGGGGGAGCACTGAAGCTTTCTTT; j_gene: TRBJ1-1; v_gene: TRBV5-6; d_gene: TRBD1; abundance: many
CDR3aa: CASSQDGQHSNEKLFF; CDR3nt: TGTGCCAGCAGCCAAGATGGCCAGCACTCTAATGAAAAACTGTTTTTT; j_gene: TRBJ1-4; v_gene: TRBV4-2; d_gene: NA; abundance: many
CDR3aa: CAWSTDGTEAFF; CDR3nt: TGTGCCTGGAGCACGGACGGCACTGAAGCTTTCTTT; j_gene: TRBJ1-1; v_gene: TRBV30; d_gene: NA; abundance: many
CDR3aa: CSARPGLLTGELFF; CDR3nt: TGCAGTGCCAGACCGGGACTACTCACCGGGGAGCTGTTTTTT; j_gene: TRBJ2-2; v_gene: TRBV20-1; d_gene: TRBD2; abundance: NA
CDR3aa: CASSSFTGGTNEKLFF; CDR3nt: TGTGCCAGCAGTTCATTTACAGGGGGCACTAATGAAAAACTGTTTTTT; j_gene: TRBJ1-4; v_gene: TRBV12-3/TRBV12-4; d_gene: TRBD1; abundance: NA
CDR3aa: CASRSGTTTYEQYF; CDR3nt: TGTGCCAGCAGATCGGGGACCACCACCTACGAGCAGTACTTC; j_gene: TRBJ2-7; v_gene: TRBV11-1; d_gene: NA; abundance: NA
CDR3aa: CASKAGTGANTEAFF; CDR3nt: TGTGCCTCCAAGGCTGGGACAGGGGCGAACACTGAAGCTTTCTTT; j_gene: TRBJ1-1; v_gene: TRBV19; d_gene: TRBD1; abundance: few
CDR3aa: CASSLNGQQETQYF; CDR3nt: TGTGCCAGCAGTTTGAACGGACAGCAAGAGACCCAGTACTTC; j_gene: TRBJ2-5; v_gene: TRBV7-2; d_gene: NA; abundance: once
CDR3aa: CSARGAEDTQYF; CDR3nt: TGCAGTGCTAGGGGGGCCGAAGATACGCAGTATTTT; j_gene: TRBJ2-3; v_gene: TRBV20-1; d_gene: NA; abundance: many
CDR3aa: CASSSTSSLGEKLFF; CDR3nt: TGTGCCAGCAGCTCAACGTCCAGCCTTGGGGAAAAACTGTTTTTT; j_gene: TRBJ1-4; v_gene: TRBV11-2; d_gene: NA; abundance: NA
CDR3aa: CASSSIMGAAETQYF; CDR3nt: TGTGCCAGCAGCTCAATTATGGGGGCGGCAGAGACCCAGTACTTC; j_gene: TRBJ2-5; v_gene: TRBV5-4; d_gene: NA; abundance: few
CDR3aa: CSVVLQFMNTEAFF; CDR3nt: TGCAGCGTTGTTTTACAGTTCATGAACACTGAAGCTTTCTTT; j_gene: TRBJ1-1; v_gene: TRBV29-1; d_gene: NA; abundance: many
CDR3aa: CASRNLGQGNQPQHF; CDR3nt: TGTGCCAGCAGAAACCTGGGACAGGGAAATCAGCCCCAGCATTTT; j_gene: TRBJ1-5; v_gene: TRBV6-6; d_gene: TRBD1; abundance: many
CDR3aa: CASSSRGSWGDRDTEAFF; CDR3nt: TGTGCCAGCAGTTCTCGAGGATCCTGGGGGGACAGGGATACTGAAGCTTTCTTT; j_gene: TRBJ1-1; v_gene: TRBV12-3/TRBV12-4; d_gene: TRBD1; abundance: many